The TCR beta chain described here comes from a study of blood T cell repertoires in COVID-19. The assay was immunoSEQ multiplex PCR, and TCRdb's table has in-frame clones only and misses some. Here the sample spans some 340,000 clones, around 83% being singletons. The study counted Cohort 3 donors as recovered given two negative PCRs, clearance, or symptom resolution. The V gene end was trimmed by 5 bases and the J gene end by 10 bases; junction bases not matched to a gene: 9. CDR3 length: 12 residues. Germline lookup yields CDR1 SQVTM and CDR2 ANQGSEA. Sample: PBMCs or T cells enriched from blood (not recorded which). The TCR sequence derives from a woman aged 50 to 60 who had recovered from COVID-19. The J gene is TRBJ1-2, the V gene TRBV29-1; 8 nucleotides line up with TRBD1. CDR3 sequence: CSVSRGPTFYTF. The CDR3 DNA is TGCAGCGTTAGCAGGGGGCCTACCTTCTACACCTTC.